This T cell receptor beta chain is from a study of blood T cell repertoires in COVID-19. This clone was counted a single time. Sequencing used immunoSEQ multiplex PCR; TCRdb keeps in-frame clones, though not all of them. The table records around 190,000 clones, around 83% of them present only once. CDR3 size: 16 residues. CDR1 is MGHDK, CDR2 SYGVNS, per germline. Between the trimmed V and J ends, which lost 3 bases and 2 bases, there was a span of 13 bases. This sequence originates from a woman in her thirties who had been exposed to COVID-19. The genes are TRBV25-1 and TRBJ1-4; D ambiguous. The specimen sequenced was PBMCs or T cells enriched from blood (not recorded which). CDR3 in amino acids: CASSDPPGSTNEKLFF. CDR3 bases: TGTGCCAGCAGTGACCCCCCGGGGAGCACTAATGAAAAACTGTTTTTT.